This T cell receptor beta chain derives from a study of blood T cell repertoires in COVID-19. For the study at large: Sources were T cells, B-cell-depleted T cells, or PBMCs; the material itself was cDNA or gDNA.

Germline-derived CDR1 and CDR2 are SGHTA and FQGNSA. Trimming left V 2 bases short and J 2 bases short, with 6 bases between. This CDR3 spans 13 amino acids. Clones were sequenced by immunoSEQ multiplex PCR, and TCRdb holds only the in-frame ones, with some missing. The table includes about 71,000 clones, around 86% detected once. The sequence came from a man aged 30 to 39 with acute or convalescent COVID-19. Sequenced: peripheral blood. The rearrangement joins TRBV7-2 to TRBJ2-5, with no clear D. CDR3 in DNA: TGTGCCAGCAGCTTAATGCTACAAGAGACCCAGTACTTC. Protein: CASSLMLQETQYF.